The 23 T cell receptor beta chains below come from one sample, sequenced in a study of T-cell reconstitution after alpha-beta-depleted transplantation in children. TCRbeta library preparation incorporated unique molecular identifiers. TCRdb processed the PCR reads anew with MiXCR; each CDR3 protein has one entry. The table has hundreds of thousands of distinct CDR3 sequences, around 16% seen once. The material sequenced was PBMCs from the stem cell graft donor, taken from the stem cell graft. Source of these receptors: a human donor who donated a stem cell graft to a child with acute myeloid leukemia.

This clonotype was observed a handful of times. The chain is built from TRBV4-3 and TRBJ2-2; a possible D gene is TRBD1 (6 bases). CDR1 is LGHNA and CDR2 is YSLEER in the germline V gene. The CDR3 loop spans 17 amino acids. Trimming removed 0 bases from V and 6 bases from J, with 17 bases in between. The CDR3: CASSQDRTARMAGELFF. In DNA, the CDR3 is TGCGCCAGCAGCCAAGATCGGACAGCCCGGATGGCCGGGGAGCTGTTTTTT.

This clonotype was seen repeatedly, ten times or more. CDR3 in DNA: TGCGCCAGCAGCCAAGAAGCAGGGATGAACACTGAAGCTTTCTTT. This translates into CASSQEAGMNTEAFF. The chain uses TRBV4-3 and TRBJ1-1; possible D gene TRBD1, 5 bases. The CDR3 has 15 residues. The V end lost 0 bases, the J end lost 0 bases, and 8 bases lay between the germline ends. Germline lookup yields CDR1 LGHNA and CDR2 YSLEER.

In its sample, this clonotype was seen a few times. J is TRBJ2-7 and V is TRBV5-1, with no clear D. V shed 0 bases and J shed 5 bases, with 9 bases lying between them. This CDR3 has 13 residues. The V gene's germline CDR1 is SGHRS and CDR2 YFSETQ. CDR3 in DNA: TGCGCCAGCAGCTTGGACGACACGGACGAGCAGTACGTC. Its translation is CASSLDDTDEQYV.

The sample holds many counts of this clonotype. The chain combines TRBV6-2 or TRBV6-3 with TRBJ2-7; no firm D call. V was clipped by 8 bases and J by 3 bases, with 8 bases between them. Germline V gene lookup returns CDR1 MNHEY and CDR2 SVGEGT. This CDR3 has 11 residues. The CDR3 bases are TGTGCCAGCGGACCTCACTACGAGCAGTACGTC. Its protein is CASGPHYEQYV.

Ten or more counts support this clonotype. The chain links TRBV6-1 to TRBJ1-1; weak D call: TRBD1 (5 bases). Germline V gene lookup returns CDR1 MNHNS and CDR2 SASEGT. The CDR3 contains 13 residues. Trimming cost V 9 bases and J 0 bases, with 11 bases left between them. Here the CDR3 reads CASLRGMNTEAFF. The CDR3 DNA is TGTGCCAGTCTGAGGGGCATGAACACTGAAGCTTTCTTT.

This clonotype was counted a few times. The chain joins TRBV4-3 to TRBJ1-2, with 11 bases aligning to TRBD1. Unmatched junction bases numbered 7, after V lost 3 bases and J lost 4 bases. The V gene's germline CDR1 is LGHNA and CDR2 YSLEER. CDR3 length: 16 residues. This CDR3 is CASSQDRGPLSYGYTF. In DNA, the CDR3 is TGCGCCAGCAGCCAGGACAGGGGGCCACTAAGCTATGGCTACACCTTC.

The chain has TRBV5-1 and TRBJ1-1; a possible D gene is TRBD1 (5 bases). The CDR3 sequence is 15 residues long. Trimming removed 0 bases at V and 5 bases at J, with 14 bases between. Per the germline V gene, CDR1 is SGHRS and CDR2 is YFSETQ. Written as DNA, the CDR3 is TGCGCCAGCAGCTTGGTCGTTCCCGGGACGACTGAAGCTTTCTTT. It translates to CASSLVVPGTTEAFF.

This clonotype came up many times. This chain joins TRBV20-1 and TRBJ2-2, with 12 nucleotides matching TRBD2. Germline V gene lookup returns CDR1 DFQATT and CDR2 SNEGSKA (reference sequence). CDR3 length: 16 residues. J was trimmed by 3 bases and V by 3 bases; bases with no gene match: 5. The CDR3 DNA is TGCAGTGCTAGCACCGGACTAGCGGGGCACACCGGGGAGCTGTTTTTT. Translation: CSASTGLAGHTGELFF.

Many counts were recorded for this clonotype. Here the CDR3 reads CSASPMAIGEPQHF. The CDR3 DNA sequence: TGCAGTGCCTCGCCAATGGCTATAGGGGAGCCCCAGCATTTT. The chain is built from TRBV20-1 and TRBJ1-5, with a weak D call TRBD1 (5 bases). Germline CDR1 and CDR2: DFQATT and SNEGSKA (reference sequence). CDR3 length equals 14 residues. Trimming cost V 6 bases and J 8 bases, with 20 bases left between them.

The V and J genes are TRBV5-1 and TRBJ2-7; D is uncertain. Trimming took 0 bases from V and 7 from J, leaving 11 bases between them. The CDR3 covers 13 residues. Germline-derived CDR1 and CDR2 are SGHRS and YFSETQ. In DNA form, the CDR3 reads TGCGCCAGCAGCTTGGAGCCACAAAGGGAGCAGTACGTC. It is translated as CASSLEPQREQYV.

V and J are TRBV2 and TRBJ2-7; TRBD1 aligns across 11 bases. This CDR3 is 12 amino acids long. Losses at the gene ends were 10 bases for V and 5 bases for J; bases not matched to a gene: 4. Germline CDR1 reads SNHLY; CDR2 reads FYNNEI. The CDR3 loop is CANGQGADEQYV. CDR3 bases: TGTGCCAACGGACAGGGGGCGGACGAGCAGTACGTC.

The chain joins TRBV2 to TRBJ2-1; either TRBD1 or TRBD2 may supply D (6 bases each). Germline lookup yields CDR1 SNHLY and CDR2 FYNNEI. The CDR3 covers 13 residues. V was pared by 10 bases and J by 2 bases, with 12 bases between. The CDR3 bases are TGTGCCACCCGGGGGCCAACCTACAATGAGCAGTTCTTC. The encoded protein is CATRGPTYNEQFF.

This clonotype was detected only a few times. V and J are TRBV20-1 and TRBJ1-1, with 7 bases aligning to TRBD1. The CDR3 runs to 13 residues. Trimming at V came to 6 bases and at J to 3 bases, leaving 7 bases not matched to a gene. Per germline, CDR1 DFQATT and CDR2 SNEGSKA (reference sequence). DNA of the CDR3: TGCAGTGCGCTAGATGACAGGGACACTGAAGCTTTCTTT. Translating it yields CSALDDRDTEAFF.

The genes are TRBV20-1 and TRBJ1-5; D uncertain. This CDR3 has 13 residues. Germline CDR1 and CDR2: DFQATT and SNEGSKA (reference sequence). The V end lost 6 bases, the J end lost 4 bases, and 13 bases lay between the germline ends. The CDR3, as DNA: TGCAGTGCCGGGAGGGAGCTTAATCAGCCCCAGCATTTT. Translated, it gives CSAGRELNQPQHF.

This clonotype came up many times. The rearrangement uses TRBV9 and TRBJ1-2, with TRBD1 matching 7 bases. The CDR3 runs 15 residues. J was trimmed by 5 bases and V by 0 bases; bases with no gene match: 7. In germline, CDR1 is SGDLS, CDR2 YYNGEE. CDR3 region: CASSVDGGGGYGYTF. CDR3 sequence (DNA): TGTGCCAGCAGCGTAGATGGAGGGGGCGGGTATGGCTACACCTTC.

The chain couples TRBV4-1 to TRBJ1-1; 7 bases map to TRBD1. The CDR3 extends over 15 amino acids. Unmatched junction bases numbered 9, after V lost 3 bases and J lost 5 bases. Looked up from germline, CDR1 is MGHRA and CDR2 is YSYEKL. CDR3 sequence reads: CASSQPGQSGTEAFF. DNA of the CDR3: TGCGCCAGCAGCCAGCCGGGACAGAGTGGAACTGAAGCTTTCTTT.

Comments on this clonotype: The junction differs from germline at one of its ends, possibly a read error. This chain links TRBV20-1 with TRBJ2-5, with D uncertain. CDR1 is DFQATT, CDR2 SNEGSKA, per germline (reference sequence). The CDR3 length is 13 residues. CDR3 sequence reads: CSARDGGQESQYF. The DNA for the CDR3 is TGCAGTGCTAGAGATGGCGGCCAAGAGAGCCAGTACTTC.

There are many counts of this clonotype. This sequence joins TRBV9 and TRBJ2-7; D call uncertain. This CDR3 comprises 14 residues. Germline V gene sequence: CDR1 SGDLS, CDR2 YYNGEE. The germline V and J ends were trimmed by 0 bases and 5 bases, with 12 bases remaining between them. In DNA form, the CDR3 reads TGTGCCAGCAGCGTAGACCCAGGTTCGGACGAGCAGTACTTC. Translation gives CASSVDPGSDEQYF.

This clonotype was recorded many times. The DNA for the CDR3 is TGTGCCATCAGGGCCCAGAGCGGCGATACGCAGTATTTT. Protein product: CAIRAQSGDTQYF. The gene calls are TRBV10-3 and TRBJ2-3, with D maybe TRBD2 (5 bases). This CDR3 is built from 13 residues. The V and J ends lost 6 bases and 6 bases respectively, with 13 bases between them. Germline assignment: CDR1 ENHRY and CDR2 SYGVKD.

In its sample, this clonotype was seen a few times. The gene calls are TRBV7-9 and TRBJ2-1, with D perhaps matching TRBD1 (6 bases). Germline V gene data show CDR1 as SEHNR and CDR2 as FQNEAQ (reference sequence). The CDR3 runs 14 residues. V was cut by 3 bases and J by 8 bases, with 14 bases left in between. CDR3 region: CASSFGTLAHEQFF. CDR3 coding DNA: TGTGCCAGCAGCTTCGGGACACTGGCCCATGAGCAGTTCTTC.

There are many counts of this clonotype. The chain joins TRBV6-1 to TRBJ2-2; D is ambiguous. The CDR3 runs 15 residues. Germline values: CDR1 MNHNS, CDR2 SASEGT. V was shortened by 4 bases and J by 3 bases, with 12 bases between the two germline ends. CDR3 DNA sequence: TGTGCCAGCAGTGTCGAGCGTCCGGACACCGGGGAGCTGTTTTTT. Its translation is CASSVERPDTGELFF.

The chain joins TRBV7-3 to TRBJ2-1, with 7 bases that match TRBD2. The germline V gene encodes CDR1 SGHTA and CDR2 FQGTGA. The CDR3 spans 13 residues. Trimming removed 5 bases from V and 8 bases from J; junction bases left unmatched: 6. The CDR3 nucleotides are TGTGCCAGCAGCCTGGGAGGGGCCCATGAGCAGTTCTTC. It translates to CASSLGGAHEQFF.

This clonotype has a count of ten or more. The J gene is TRBJ1-2, the V gene TRBV6-1; D perhaps matches TRBD1 (6 bases). V was shortened by 10 bases and J by 7 bases, with 19 bases between the two germline ends. The germline CDR1 and CDR2 sequences are MNHNS and SASEGT. The CDR3 loop spans 13 amino acids. Written as DNA, the CDR3 is TGTGCCATTCAGGCAGGGGCGACAAGTGGCTACACCTTC. This translates into CAIQAGATSGYTF.